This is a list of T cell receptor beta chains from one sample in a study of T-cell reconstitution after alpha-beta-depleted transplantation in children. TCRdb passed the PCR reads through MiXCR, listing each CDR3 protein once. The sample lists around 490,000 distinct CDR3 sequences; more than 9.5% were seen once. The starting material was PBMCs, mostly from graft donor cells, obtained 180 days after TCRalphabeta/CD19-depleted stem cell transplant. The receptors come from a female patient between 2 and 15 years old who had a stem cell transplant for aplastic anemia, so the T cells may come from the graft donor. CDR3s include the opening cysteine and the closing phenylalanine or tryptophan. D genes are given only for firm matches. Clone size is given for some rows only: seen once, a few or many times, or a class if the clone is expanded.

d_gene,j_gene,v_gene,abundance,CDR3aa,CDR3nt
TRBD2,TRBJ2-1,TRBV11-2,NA,CASSLRLASGSWSEQFF,TGTGCCAGCAGCTTAAGGTTGGCTAGCGGGAGTTGGAGTGAGCAGTTCTTC
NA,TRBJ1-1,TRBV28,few,CASSRSNTEAFF,TGTGCCAGCAGTCGATCGAACACTGAAGCTTTCTTT
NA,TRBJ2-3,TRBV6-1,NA,CASADGGPTDTQYF,TGTGCCAGCGCGGACGGCGGCCCCACAGATACGCAGTATTTT
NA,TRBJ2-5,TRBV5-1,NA,CASSQASRGYETQYF,TGCGCCAGCAGCCAAGCGAGCCGGGGTTACGAGACCCAGTACTTC
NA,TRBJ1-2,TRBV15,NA,CATSRDPRAWIRGYTF,TGTGCCACCAGCAGAGATCCGAGGGCGTGGATTAGAGGCTACACCTTC
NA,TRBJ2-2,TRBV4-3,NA,CASSQVAGAGELFF,TGCGCCAGCAGCCAAGTGGCAGGGGCCGGGGAGCTGTTTTTT
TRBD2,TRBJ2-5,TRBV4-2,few,CASSQAPPGTTEETQYF,TGTGCCAGCAGCCAAGCCCCTCCCGGGACTACAGAAGAGACCCAGTACTTC
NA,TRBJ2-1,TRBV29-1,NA,CSGGDALRNEQFF,TGCAGCGGGGGGGACGCCTTGAGGAATGAGCAGTTCTTC
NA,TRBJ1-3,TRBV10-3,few,CAISARWRGHSGNTIYF,TGTGCCATCAGTGCGCGATGGAGGGGCCACTCTGGAAACACCATATATTTT
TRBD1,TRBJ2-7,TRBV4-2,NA,CASSQDPRDSPYEQYF,TGTGCCAGCAGCCAAGATCCCCGGGACAGTCCCTACGAGCAGTACTTC
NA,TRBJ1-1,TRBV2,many,CASKTRSLVDTEAFF,TGTGCCAGCAAAACAAGAAGTTTAGTGGACACTGAAGCTTTCTTT
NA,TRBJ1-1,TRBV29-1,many,CSVEGATRNTEAFF,TGCAGCGTTGAAGGGGCCACCCGGAACACTGAAGCTTTCTTT
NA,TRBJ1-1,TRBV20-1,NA,CSARGRSDTEAFF,TGCAGTGCTAGGGGTCGGAGCGACACTGAAGCTTTCTTT
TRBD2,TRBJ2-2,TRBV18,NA,CASSPLFTSGTTGELFF,TGTGCCAGCTCACCACTTTTCACTAGCGGGACGACCGGGGAGCTGTTTTTT
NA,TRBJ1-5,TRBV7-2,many,CASSLFGDQPQHF,TGTGCCAGCAGCTTATTTGGGGATCAGCCCCAGCATTTT
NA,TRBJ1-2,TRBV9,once,CASSVNAELNYGYTF,TGTGCCAGCAGCGTAAATGCAGAACTAAACTATGGCTACACCTTC
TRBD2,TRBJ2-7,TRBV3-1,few,CASSRREGTYEQYF,TGTGCCAGCAGCCGGCGGGAGGGAACCTACGAGCAGTACTTC
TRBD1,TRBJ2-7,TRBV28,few,CASSSHGQGGYEQYF,TGTGCCAGCAGTTCCCATGGACAGGGCGGCTACGAGCAGTACTTC
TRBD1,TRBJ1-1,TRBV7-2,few,CASTTGAATEAFF,TGTGCCAGCACTACAGGGGCGGCAACTGAAGCTTTCTTT
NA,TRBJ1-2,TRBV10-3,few,CAISPVAGEASYYGYTF,TGTGCCATCAGTCCAGTGGCGGGGGAAGCGTCCTACTATGGCTACACCTTC
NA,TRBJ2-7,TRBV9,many,CASSARPRDGEQYF,TGTGCCAGCAGCGCCCGCCCCCGGGACGGTGAGCAGTACTTC
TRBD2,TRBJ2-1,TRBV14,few,CASSQEGGLAAYNEQFF,TGTGCCAGCAGCCAAGAAGGGGGACTAGCGGCATACAATGAGCAGTTCTTC
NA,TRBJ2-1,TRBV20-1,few,CSAREGPDNEQFF,TGCAGTGCTAGAGAGGGGCCCGACAATGAGCAGTTCTTC
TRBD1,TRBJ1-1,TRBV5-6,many,CASSLGTGWTEAFF,TGTGCCAGCAGTCTCGGGACAGGGTGGACTGAAGCTTTCTTT
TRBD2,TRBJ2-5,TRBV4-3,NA,CASSPYRTSGVETQYF,TGCGCCAGCAGCCCGTATCGGACTAGCGGAGTAGAGACCCAGTACTTC
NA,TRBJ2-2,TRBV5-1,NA,CASSLGSGTGELFF,TGCGCCAGCAGCTTAGGGAGTGGTACCGGGGAGCTGTTTTTT
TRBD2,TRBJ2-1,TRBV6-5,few,CASSYPTGTSGDNEQFF,TGTGCCAGCAGTTACCCGACCGGGACTAGCGGGGACAATGAGCAGTTCTTC
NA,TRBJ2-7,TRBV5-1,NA,CASSRRDRSYEQYF,TGCGCCAGCAGCCGGCGGGACAGATCCTACGAGCAGTACTTC